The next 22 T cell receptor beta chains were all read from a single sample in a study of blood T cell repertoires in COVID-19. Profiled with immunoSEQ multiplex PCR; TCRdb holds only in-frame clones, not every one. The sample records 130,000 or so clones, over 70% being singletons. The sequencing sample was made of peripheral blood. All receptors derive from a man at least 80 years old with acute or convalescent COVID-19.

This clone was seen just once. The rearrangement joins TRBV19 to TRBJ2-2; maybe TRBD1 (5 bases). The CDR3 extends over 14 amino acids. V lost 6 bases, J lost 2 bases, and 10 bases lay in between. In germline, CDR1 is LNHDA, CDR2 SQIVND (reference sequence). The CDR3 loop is CASRIQGNTGELFF. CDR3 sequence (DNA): TGTGCCAGTAGGATTCAGGGTAACACCGGGGAGCTGTTTTTT.

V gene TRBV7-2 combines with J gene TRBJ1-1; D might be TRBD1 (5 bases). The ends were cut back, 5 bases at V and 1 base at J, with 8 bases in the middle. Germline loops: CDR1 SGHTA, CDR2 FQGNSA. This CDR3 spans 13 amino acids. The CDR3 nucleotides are TGTGCCAGCAGCGTAGGGGCGAACACTGAAGCTTTCTTT. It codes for CASSVGANTEAFF.

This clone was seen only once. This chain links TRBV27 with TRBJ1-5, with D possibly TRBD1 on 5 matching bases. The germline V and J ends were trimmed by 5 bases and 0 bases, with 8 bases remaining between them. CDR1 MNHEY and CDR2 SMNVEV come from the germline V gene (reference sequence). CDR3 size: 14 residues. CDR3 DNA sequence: TGTGCCAGCAGTAAACAGGCTAGCAATCAGCCCCAGCATTTT. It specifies CASSKQASNQPQHF.

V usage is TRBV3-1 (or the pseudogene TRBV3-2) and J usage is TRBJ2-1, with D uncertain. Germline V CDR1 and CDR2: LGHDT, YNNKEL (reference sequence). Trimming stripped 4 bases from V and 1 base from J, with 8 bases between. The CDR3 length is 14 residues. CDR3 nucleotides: TGTGCCAGCAGCCCACCCACTTCCTACAATGAGCAGTTCTTC. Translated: CASSPPTSYNEQFF.

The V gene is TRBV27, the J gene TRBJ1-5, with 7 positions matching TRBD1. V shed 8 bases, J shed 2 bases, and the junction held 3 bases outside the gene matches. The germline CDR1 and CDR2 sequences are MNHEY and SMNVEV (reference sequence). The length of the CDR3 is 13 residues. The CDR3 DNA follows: TGTGCCAGCCGACAGGGAGGCAATCAGCCCCAGCATTTT. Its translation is CASRQGGNQPQHF.

CDR3 amino acids: CASSLGRNYEQYF. CDR3 in DNA: TGTGCCAGCAGCTTAGGGAGAAACTACGAGCAGTACTTC. The chain is built from TRBV11-2 and TRBJ2-7; D ambiguous. Germline V lookup: CDR1 SGHAT, CDR2 FQNNGV. The CDR3 loop spans 13 amino acids. With 1 base removed from V and 3 bases from J, the gap between germline ends came to 7 bases.

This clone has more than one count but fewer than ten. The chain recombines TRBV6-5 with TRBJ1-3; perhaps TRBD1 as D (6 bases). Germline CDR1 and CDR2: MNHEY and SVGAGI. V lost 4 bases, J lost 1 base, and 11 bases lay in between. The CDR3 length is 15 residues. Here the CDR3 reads CASSSYGTSGNTIYF. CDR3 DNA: TGTGCCAGCAGTTCATACGGGACATCTGGAAACACCATATATTTT.

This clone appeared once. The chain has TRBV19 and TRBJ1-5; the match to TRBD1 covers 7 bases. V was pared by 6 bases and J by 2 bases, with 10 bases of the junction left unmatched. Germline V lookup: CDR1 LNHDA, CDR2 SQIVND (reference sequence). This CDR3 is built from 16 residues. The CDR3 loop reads CASRRGGAVGNQPQHF. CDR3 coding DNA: TGTGCCAGTAGACGAGGGGGCGCGGTGGGCAATCAGCCCCAGCATTTT.

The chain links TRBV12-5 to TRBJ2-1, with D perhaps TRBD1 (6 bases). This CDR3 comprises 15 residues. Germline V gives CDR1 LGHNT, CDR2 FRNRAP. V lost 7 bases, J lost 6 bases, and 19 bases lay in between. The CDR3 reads CASAEPPQGINEQFF. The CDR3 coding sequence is TGTGCTAGTGCCGAGCCCCCCCAGGGGATCAATGAGCAGTTCTTC.

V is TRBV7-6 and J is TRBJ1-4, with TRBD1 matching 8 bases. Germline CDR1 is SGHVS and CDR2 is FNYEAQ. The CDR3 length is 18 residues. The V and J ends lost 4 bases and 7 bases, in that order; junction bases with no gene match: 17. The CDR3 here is CASSSPQMSPRGREKLFF. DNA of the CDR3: TGTGCCAGCAGCTCTCCCCAAATGAGCCCCAGGGGGCGTGAAAAACTGTTTTTT.

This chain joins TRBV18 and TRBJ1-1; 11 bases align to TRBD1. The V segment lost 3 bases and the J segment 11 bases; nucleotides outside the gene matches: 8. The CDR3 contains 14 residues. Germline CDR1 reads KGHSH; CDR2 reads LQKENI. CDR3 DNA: TGTGCCAGCTCACCGGGACAGGGGGGACAAGTGGCTTTCTTT. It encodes CASSPGQGGQVAFF.

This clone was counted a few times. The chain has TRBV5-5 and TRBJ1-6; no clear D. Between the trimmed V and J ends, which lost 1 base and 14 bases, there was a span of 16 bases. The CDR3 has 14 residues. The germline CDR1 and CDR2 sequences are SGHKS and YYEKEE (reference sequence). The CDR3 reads CASSLPPEKRTLHF. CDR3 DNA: TGTGCCAGCAGCTTGCCGCCCGAGAAGCGCACCCTCCACTTT.

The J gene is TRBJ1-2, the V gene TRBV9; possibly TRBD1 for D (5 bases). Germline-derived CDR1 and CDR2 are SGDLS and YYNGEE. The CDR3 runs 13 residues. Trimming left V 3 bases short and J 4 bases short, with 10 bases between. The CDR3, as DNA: TGTGCCAGCAGCGCCGGCAGGGTCTATGGCTACACCTTC. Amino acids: CASSAGRVYGYTF.

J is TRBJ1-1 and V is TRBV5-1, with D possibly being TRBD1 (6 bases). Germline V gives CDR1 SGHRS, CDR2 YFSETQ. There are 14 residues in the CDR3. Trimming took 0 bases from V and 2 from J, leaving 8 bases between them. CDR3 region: CASSLGQANTEAFF. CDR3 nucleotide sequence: TGCGCCAGCAGCTTGGGACAGGCAAACACTGAAGCTTTCTTT.

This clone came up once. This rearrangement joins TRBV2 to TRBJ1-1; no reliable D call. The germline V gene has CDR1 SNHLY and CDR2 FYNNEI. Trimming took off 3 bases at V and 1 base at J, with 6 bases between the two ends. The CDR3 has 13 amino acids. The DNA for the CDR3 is TGTGCCAGCAGTGATCAACAGAACACTGAAGCTTTCTTT. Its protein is CASSDQQNTEAFF.

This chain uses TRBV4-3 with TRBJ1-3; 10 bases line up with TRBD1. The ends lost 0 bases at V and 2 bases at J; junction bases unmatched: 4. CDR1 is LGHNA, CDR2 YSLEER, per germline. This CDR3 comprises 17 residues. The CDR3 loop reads CASSQDIGTGAGNTIYF. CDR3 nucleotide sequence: TGCGCCAGCAGCCAAGATATAGGGACAGGGGCTGGAAACACCATATATTTT.

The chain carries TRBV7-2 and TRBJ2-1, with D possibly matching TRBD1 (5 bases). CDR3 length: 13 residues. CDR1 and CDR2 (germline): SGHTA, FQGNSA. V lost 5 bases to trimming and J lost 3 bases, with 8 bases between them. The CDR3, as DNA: TGTGCCAGCAGCCCAGGGAACTACAATGAGCAGTTCTTC. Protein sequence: CASSPGNYNEQFF.

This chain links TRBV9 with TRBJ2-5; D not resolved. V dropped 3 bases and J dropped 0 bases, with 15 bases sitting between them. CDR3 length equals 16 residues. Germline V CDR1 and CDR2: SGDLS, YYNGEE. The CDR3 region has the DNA TGTGCCAGCAGCGCGGGTAGTTTGGTGTACCAAGAGACCCAGTACTTC. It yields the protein CASSAGSLVYQETQYF.

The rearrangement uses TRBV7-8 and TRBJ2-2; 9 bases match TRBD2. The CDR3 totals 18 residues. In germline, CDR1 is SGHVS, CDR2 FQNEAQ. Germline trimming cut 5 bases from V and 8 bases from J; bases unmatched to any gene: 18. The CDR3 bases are TGTGCCAGCAGCCAACGAAGCACTAGCGGGTTGGCTGGTGGGGAGCTGTTTTTT. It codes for CASSQRSTSGLAGGELFF.

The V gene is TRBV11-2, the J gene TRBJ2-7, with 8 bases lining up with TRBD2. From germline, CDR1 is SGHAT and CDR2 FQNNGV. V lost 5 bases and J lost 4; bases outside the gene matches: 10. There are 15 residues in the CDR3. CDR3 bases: TGTGCCAGCAGCCCCACGACGGGGGGGACATACGAGCAGTACTTC. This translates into CASSPTTGGTYEQYF. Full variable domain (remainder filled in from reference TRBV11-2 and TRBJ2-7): EAGVAQSPRYKIIEKRQSVAFWCNPISGHATLYWYQQILGQGPKLLIQFQNNGVVDDSQLPKDRFSAERLKGVDSTLKIQPAKLEDSAVYLCASSPTTGGTYEQYFGPGTRLTVT.

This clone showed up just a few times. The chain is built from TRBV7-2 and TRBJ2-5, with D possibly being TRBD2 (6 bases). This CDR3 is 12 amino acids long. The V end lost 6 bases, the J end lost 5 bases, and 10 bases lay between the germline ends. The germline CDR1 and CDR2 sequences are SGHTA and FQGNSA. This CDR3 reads CASSTSRETQYF. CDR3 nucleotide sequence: TGTGCCAGCAGTACTAGCAGGGAGACCCAGTACTTC.

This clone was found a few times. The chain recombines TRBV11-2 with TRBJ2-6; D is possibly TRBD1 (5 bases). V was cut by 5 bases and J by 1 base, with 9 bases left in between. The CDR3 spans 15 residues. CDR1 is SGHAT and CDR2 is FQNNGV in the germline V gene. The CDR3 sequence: CASSPTVSGANVLTF. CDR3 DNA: TGTGCCAGCAGCCCGACAGTTTCTGGGGCCAACGTCCTGACTTTC.